These 15 T cell receptor beta chains originate from one sample sequenced in a study of response to subunit inactivated influenza vaccine. MiXCR was run by TCRdb on the RT-PCR reads, yielding one entry per CDR3 protein. The sample carries more than 550,000 distinct CDR3 sequences, about 10% recorded once. The sample also formed part of further work on T cells expressing NK-cell markers. That work adds: The cDNA for TCR beta came from 5'RACE template switching with UMIs.

This specimen was PBMCs from blood, taken on the day of vaccination. These TCRs come from a man aged 50 or older who received an inactivated influenza vaccine.

The rearrangement links TRBV7-9 to TRBJ2-3, with D perhaps TRBD1 (5 bases). This CDR3 comprises 14 residues. The V gene's germline CDR1 is SEHNR and CDR2 FQNEAQ (reference sequence). Trimming took 5 bases from V and 2 from J, leaving 11 bases between them. Written as DNA, the CDR3 is TGTGCCAGCAGCATGAGACAGACCACAGATACGCAGTATTTT. Its protein is CASSMRQTTDTQYF.

The chain employs TRBV5-5 and TRBJ1-6; maybe TRBD1 (5 bases). This CDR3 is built from 15 residues. The V end lost 6 bases, the J end lost 6 bases, and 16 bases lay between the germline ends. Germline-derived CDR1 and CDR2 are SGHKS and YYEKEE (reference sequence). The CDR3 here is CASTMGPIANSPLHF. The CDR3 DNA is TGTGCCAGCACTATGGGGCCCATCGCTAATTCACCCCTCCACTTT.

The chain carries TRBV4-1 and TRBJ1-4, with D unresolved. This CDR3 contains 15 residues. Germline CDR1 is MGHRA and CDR2 is YSYEKL. V was clipped by 2 bases and J by 6 bases, with 13 bases between them. This chain's CDR3 is CASSQTQVRDEKLFF. The CDR3 DNA follows: TGCGCCAGCAGCCAAACCCAGGTTCGGGATGAAAAACTGTTTTTT.

The chain employs TRBV6-2 or TRBV6-3 and TRBJ2-1; D gene ambiguous. Germline loops: CDR1 MNHEY, CDR2 SVGEGT. V lost 4 bases, J lost 4 bases, and 14 bases lay in between. The CDR3 loop spans 15 amino acids. The CDR3 reads CASSFGPPGYNEQFF. The DNA for the CDR3 is TGTGCCAGCAGTTTTGGACCCCCCGGGTACAATGAGCAGTTCTTC.

A few counts support this clonotype. The V call is TRBV6-4, the J call TRBJ2-1, with D possibly being TRBD2 (5 bases). CDR3 length: 16 amino acids. Per germline, CDR1 MRHNA and CDR2 SNTAGT. V lost 0 bases, J lost 0 bases, and 9 bases lay in between. CDR3 in DNA: TGTGCCAGCAGTGACTCGAGCGGAGGCTCCTACAATGAGCAGTTCTTC. Amino acid sequence: CASSDSSGGSYNEQFF.

This clonotype was observed a few times. This chain uses TRBV7-2 with TRBJ2-7; tentatively, D is TRBD2 (6 bases). The CDR3 consists of 13 residues. CDR1 SGHTA and CDR2 FQGNSA come from the germline V gene. V dropped 6 bases and J dropped 4 bases, with 13 bases sitting between them. The CDR3 DNA reads as TGTGCCAGCAGGGCCGGGAGCGAATACGAGCAGTACTTC. Protein product: CASRAGSEYEQYF.

This clonotype was recorded at least ten times. The gene calls are TRBV11-2 and TRBJ2-7, with 7 bases matching TRBD1. From germline, CDR1 is SGHAT and CDR2 FQNNGV. The V segment lost 6 bases and the J segment 6 bases; nucleotides outside the gene matches: 8. The length of the CDR3 is 13 residues. CDR3 in DNA: TGTGCCAGCAGTCCCGACAGGGTAGGCGAGCAGTACTTC. Its translation: CASSPDRVGEQYF.

In its sample, this clonotype was seen a few times. The rearrangement joins TRBV28 to TRBJ2-5; 10 nucleotides align to TRBD2. Germline trimming cut 5 bases from V and 4 bases from J; bases unmatched to any gene: 10. The CDR3 totals 16 residues. CDR1 is MDHEN, CDR2 SYDVKM, per germline. The CDR3 DNA sequence: TGTGCCAGCAGTCGCACAGCGGGAGGGTTTTCAGAGACCCAGTACTTC. Translating gives CASSRTAGGFSETQYF.

The genes are TRBV25-1 and TRBJ2-4; 10 bases are a match to TRBD1. The CDR3 covers 15 residues. Losses at the gene ends were 2 bases for V and 8 bases for J; bases not matched to a gene: 6. Germline values: CDR1 MGHDK, CDR2 SYGVNS. In DNA form, the CDR3 reads TGTGCCAGCAGTGAAAACGCCGGGACAGGGGACATTCAGTACTTC. Translated, it gives CASSENAGTGDIQYF.

The chain links TRBV11-2 to TRBJ2-2; no firm D call. Germline V CDR1 and CDR2: SGHAT, FQNNGV. With 0 bases removed from V and 0 bases from J, the gap between germline ends came to 8 bases. The CDR3 has 16 amino acids. For the CDR3, the DNA is TGTGCCAGCAGCTTAGAGCGCCACCCGAACACCGGGGAGCTGTTTTTT. Amino acids: CASSLERHPNTGELFF.

This clonotype was seen a handful of times. The V call is TRBV7-9, the J call TRBJ2-2, with 9 bases identical to TRBD2. V shed 7 bases and J 2 bases; nucleotides not matched to a gene: 2. The germline V gene has CDR1 SEHNR and CDR2 FQNEAQ (reference sequence). The CDR3 length is 14 residues. The CDR3 DNA follows: TGTGCCAGCAAAGCGGGAGGCAACACCGGGGAGCTGTTTTTT. The encoded protein is CASKAGGNTGELFF.

V usage is TRBV7-9 and J usage is TRBJ2-7; a weak D match, TRBD1 (5 bases). Germline V gene data show CDR1 as SEHNR and CDR2 as FQNEAQ (reference sequence). The CDR3 consists of 13 residues. Trimming shortened V by 5 bases and J by 6 bases, and 14 bases separated the two germline ends. CDR3 in amino acids: CASSTQGAAEQYF. DNA for the CDR3: TGTGCCAGCAGCACGCAGGGCGCCGCCGAGCAGTACTTC.

This clonotype was picked up a small number of times. The chain has TRBV11-3 and TRBJ2-4; D might be TRBD1 (5 bases). V was cut by 5 bases and J by 6 bases, with 20 bases left in between. CDR1 and CDR2 from the germline V gene are SGHNT and YENEEA. The CDR3 runs 16 residues. The CDR3 coding sequence is TGTGCCAGCAGCCCCCGGACACCCGGGTATGGAAACATTCAGTACTTC. Its protein is CASSPRTPGYGNIQYF.

The V and J genes are TRBV20-1 and TRBJ1-2; D perhaps matches TRBD1 (6 bases). From germline, CDR1 is DFQATT and CDR2 SNEGSKA (reference sequence). The CDR3 loop spans 14 amino acids. V shed 2 bases and J shed 4 bases, with 14 bases lying between them. In DNA, the CDR3 is TGCAGTGCTAGATTTGACAGGTTGAGCTATGGCTACACCTTC. It yields the protein CSARFDRLSYGYTF.

The V call is TRBV5-1, the J call TRBJ2-2; D unclear. CDR1 SGHRS and CDR2 YFSETQ come from the germline V gene. CDR3 length equals 15 residues. V lost 0 bases and J 3 bases, leaving 9 bases between the germline ends. CDR3 loop: CASSLGASYTGELFF. The CDR3 DNA reads as TGCGCCAGCAGCTTGGGGGCCAGCTACACCGGGGAGCTGTTTTTT.